This TCR beta chain was retrieved from a study of blood T cell repertoires in COVID-19. Study-wide context: The study drew acute and convalescent COVID-19 samples from the United States, Italy and Spain.

Trimming cost V 10 bases and J 2 bases, with 15 bases left between them. The CDR3 consists of 14 residues. The V gene's germline CDR1 is ENHRY and CDR2 SYGVKD. The data were produced by immunoSEQ multiplex PCR, yet TCRdb's version contains in-frame clones alone and is incomplete. The sample yields some 72,000 clones, 86% seen once. This chain links TRBV10-3 with TRBJ2-1, with D possibly TRBD1 on 6 matching bases. The specimen sequenced was peripheral blood. The source of this sequence is a middle-aged man with active or convalescent COVID-19. The CDR3 nucleotides are TGTGCCAGCACAAGAGGGGACACCTACAATGAGCAGTTCTTC. The encoded protein is CASTRGDTYNEQFF.